This entry describes one T cell receptor (beta chain). Antigen specificity is unknown. The CDR3 runs 16 residues. J gave up 1 base and V 7 bases, and 9 bases lay outside the gene matches. CDR1 and CDR2 from the germline V gene are MNHNY and SVGAGI (reference sequence). The PCR employed 60 Vbeta primers together with 13 Jbeta primers. Here immunoSEQ multiplex PCR was the method, and the copy in TCRdb shows in-frame clones only, minus some. Here the sample spans about 160,000 clones, roughly 85% being singletons. The data stem from a study of cytomegalovirus exposure and HLA in healthy donors. Points from the study as a whole: Upon later analysis, TCR association rates were observed to vary by HLA locus, being highest for DRB1 and lowest for HLA-C.

The gene calls are TRBV6-6 and TRBJ2-7; 11 bases map to TRBD1. This TCR came from a man aged 35-49 years in good health and CMV-seronegative. Sequenced sample: PBMCs. In DNA form, the CDR3 reads TGTGCCAGCAACGGGAGGGACAGGGGGAATTCCTACGAGCAGTACTTC. It translates to CASNGRDRGNSYEQYF.